This is a list of T cell receptor beta chains from one sample in a study of monozygotic twins with inflammatory bowel disease. TCRdb re-called the 5' RACE reads; every CDR3 protein appears as one record, without DNA. The sample table includes about 300,000 distinct CDR3 sequences. Sequenced: blood. The source of these receptors is a human donor with ulcerative colitis or Crohn's disease, or a healthy co-twin of an affected twin (not recorded which). The CDR3 runs from the conserved cysteine through the conserved F or W. Each record gives: J gene, V gene, CDR3 protein.

j_call: TRBJ1-2
v_call: TRBV24-1
cdr3_aa: CATSDSPNINGYTF

j_call: TRBJ1-2
v_call: TRBV20-1
cdr3_aa: CSAFSRQGVGFRYTF

j_call: TRBJ2-1
v_call: TRBV7-9
cdr3_aa: CASSLAFSEQFF

j_call: TRBJ1-3
v_call: TRBV20-1
cdr3_aa: CSASQGAQGNTIYF

j_call: TRBJ2-1
v_call: TRBV15
cdr3_aa: CATSRDYNEQFF

j_call: TRBJ2-7
v_call: TRBV4-3
cdr3_aa: CASSQEGTVRYEQYF

j_call: TRBJ2-1
v_call: TRBV4-2
cdr3_aa: CASSQGAEQFF

j_call: TRBJ2-7
v_call: TRBV12-3/TRBV12-4
cdr3_aa: CASSLHQKSYEQYF

j_call: TRBJ2-7
v_call: TRBV12-3/TRBV12-4
cdr3_aa: CASSFNHQGREQYF

j_call: TRBJ1-4
v_call: TRBV12-3/TRBV12-4
cdr3_aa: CASTIGHFGEKLFF

j_call: TRBJ2-1
v_call: TRBV12-3/TRBV12-4
cdr3_aa: CASRTALAGDFNEQFF

j_call: TRBJ2-5
v_call: TRBV24-1
cdr3_aa: CASGLAGVETQYF

j_call: TRBJ2-7
v_call: TRBV30
cdr3_aa: CAWGRGGPHEQYF

j_call: TRBJ2-1
v_call: TRBV5-1
cdr3_aa: CASSNYRDRGLNEQFF

j_call: TRBJ2-3
v_call: TRBV11-1
cdr3_aa: CASSSMLGGRALTDTQYF

j_call: TRBJ2-2
v_call: TRBV30
cdr3_aa: CAWSASNTGELFF

j_call: TRBJ1-3
v_call: TRBV6-5
cdr3_aa: CASSYSGQGTGNTIYF

j_call: TRBJ2-7
v_call: TRBV6-1
cdr3_aa: CASILAGYYEQYF

j_call: TRBJ2-1
v_call: TRBV6-1
cdr3_aa: CASMISTFSSYNEQFF

j_call: TRBJ2-5
v_call: TRBV29-1
cdr3_aa: CSVPRGGRETQYF

j_call: TRBJ2-7
v_call: TRBV11-2
cdr3_aa: CASSSGSQLAASSYEQYF

j_call: TRBJ1-1
v_call: TRBV12-3/TRBV12-4
cdr3_aa: CASSLMPVNTEAFF

j_call: TRBJ2-6
v_call: TRBV19
cdr3_aa: CASSIRGATGANVLTF

j_call: TRBJ2-2
v_call: TRBV7-8
cdr3_aa: CASSFGTHTGELFF

j_call: TRBJ1-5
v_call: TRBV20-1
cdr3_aa: CSARPSGPNQPQHF

j_call: TRBJ2-7
v_call: TRBV10-2
cdr3_aa: CASTGGLGGMEQYF

j_call: TRBJ1-1
v_call: TRBV12-3/TRBV12-4
cdr3_aa: CASSRTGFGNTEAFF

j_call: TRBJ1-5
v_call: TRBV12-3/TRBV12-4
cdr3_aa: CASSYSPPSNQPQHF

j_call: TRBJ2-7
v_call: TRBV20-1
cdr3_aa: CSARTSAREQYF

j_call: TRBJ2-2
v_call: TRBV11-3
cdr3_aa: CASSRRRDTGELFF

j_call: TRBJ2-7
v_call: TRBV28
cdr3_aa: CASSLSGTGGSYEQYF

j_call: TRBJ2-3
v_call: TRBV18
cdr3_aa: CASSPWQGGTDTHYF